One and the same sample provided the 31 T cell receptor beta chains below, sequenced in a study of blood T cell repertoires in COVID-19. The assay was immunoSEQ multiplex PCR, and TCRdb's table has in-frame clones only and misses some. The repertoire holds some 170,000 clones, more than 75% seen once, with 0.95% to 1.5% in the top ten. Sequencing used PBMCs or T cells enriched from blood (not recorded which). The receptors originated from a human donor with acute COVID-19. The donor label of this sample is uncertain.

The gene calls are TRBV27 and TRBJ2-7; tentatively, D is TRBD2 (6 bases). V lost 3 bases, J lost 0 bases, and 15 bases lay in between. Looked up from germline, CDR1 is MNHEY and CDR2 is SMNVEV (reference sequence). This CDR3 contains 16 residues. CDR3 coding DNA: TGTGCCAGCAGTTTTCGGAGGGCGGGGAGCTCCTACGAGCAGTACTTC. It translates to CASSFRRAGSSYEQYF.

DNA of the CDR3: TGTGCCAGCACCACCGGACTAGCGAACACCGGGGAGCTGTTTTTT. It specifies CASTTGLANTGELFF. V usage is TRBV7-8 and J usage is TRBJ2-2; TRBD2 agrees at 7 bases. Per the germline V gene, CDR1 is SGHVS and CDR2 is FQNEAQ. This CDR3 comprises 15 residues. With V trimmed by 7 bases and J by 0 bases, 5 bases remained unmatched.

The V call is TRBV7-9, the J call TRBJ2-7; 9 positions agree with TRBD1. Unmatched junction bases numbered 6, after V lost 3 bases and J lost 6 bases. Germline-derived CDR1 and CDR2 are SEHNR and FQNEAQ (reference sequence). The CDR3 length is 14 residues. The DNA for the CDR3 is TGTGCCAGCAGCTTGGAGGGACAGGGTGCCGAGCAGTACTTC. This codes for CASSLEGQGAEQYF.

The DNA for the CDR3 is TGTGCCAGCAACCCGACAGGAAACTATGGCTACACCTTC. As protein: CASNPTGNYGYTF. V and J are TRBV5-6 and TRBJ1-2; D perhaps matches TRBD1 (6 bases). CDR3 length: 13 amino acids. Trimming left V 6 bases short and J 2 bases short, with 11 bases between. CDR1 is SGHDT and CDR2 is YYEEEE in the germline V gene. The full variable domain, with the rest looked up from reference TRBV5-6 and TRBJ1-2, is DAGVTQSPTHLIKTRGQQVTLRCSPKSGHDTVSWYQQALGQGPQFIFQYYEEEERQRGNFPDRFSGHQFPNYSSELNVNALLLGDSALYLCASNPTGNYGYTFGSGTRLTVV.

The rearrangement joins TRBV5-6 to TRBJ2-5; 13 bases align to TRBD2. The J segment lost 9 bases and the V segment lost 5 bases, leaving 4 bases of the junction unmatched. CDR1 is SGHDT and CDR2 is YYEEEE in the germline V gene. The CDR3 extends over 13 amino acids. For the CDR3, the DNA is TGTGCCAGCAGTAGTACTAGCGGGGGGGCCCAGTACTTC. As protein: CASSSTSGGAQYF.

This chain joins TRBV5-5 and TRBJ1-4, with a weak D call TRBD1 (6 bases). Germline V gives CDR1 SGHKS, CDR2 YYEKEE (reference sequence). Between the trimmed V and J ends, which lost 4 bases and 5 bases, there was a span of 15 bases. The CDR3 is 15 residues long. The CDR3 coding sequence is TGTGCCAGCAGCACCCCACAGGGAGGGAATGAAAAACTGTTTTTT. Encoded protein: CASSTPQGGNEKLFF.

This sequence joins TRBV10-2 and TRBJ1-2; D is undetermined. This CDR3 spans 14 amino acids. V lost 6 bases to trimming and J lost 7 bases, with 18 bases between them. Germline values: CDR1 WSHSY, CDR2 SAAADI. The CDR3 here is CASSPSQQSGGYTF. CDR3 nucleotides: TGCGCCAGCAGCCCGTCGCAGCAGTCGGGTGGCTACACCTTC.

The chain joins TRBV6-5 to TRBJ1-1, with 10 bases aligning to TRBD1. The germline V gene encodes CDR1 MNHEY and CDR2 SVGAGI. Unmatched junction bases numbered 8, after V lost 0 bases and J lost 10 bases. This CDR3 has 15 residues. The CDR3 bases are TGTGCCAGCAGTTACTCGGACAGGGGGTCTCCCCCAGCTTTCTTT. Translation gives CASSYSDRGSPPAFF.

The chain is built from TRBV15 and TRBJ1-2; no firm D call. The germline V gene has CDR1 LNHNV and CDR2 YYDKDF (reference sequence). Trimming removed 8 bases from V and 3 bases from J, with 16 bases in between. The CDR3 has 14 residues. CDR3 coding DNA: TGTGCCACCCCGGGTGGCCTTCAACACTATGGCTACACCTTC. Translated, it gives CATPGGLQHYGYTF.

This clone has only one observation. The chain combines TRBV6-5 with TRBJ1-2; no firm D call. This CDR3 is built from 10 residues. Germline-derived CDR1 and CDR2 are MNHEY and SVGAGI. V was shortened by 7 bases and J by 5 bases, with 5 bases between the two germline ends. CDR3 amino acids: CASMEYGYTF. The DNA of the CDR3 is TGTGCCAGCATGGAGTATGGCTACACCTTC.

The chain uses TRBV9 and TRBJ2-5, with TRBD1 matching 7 bases. The J segment lost 2 bases and the V segment lost 3 bases, leaving 7 bases of the junction unmatched. Germline lookup yields CDR1 SGDLS and CDR2 YYNGEE. CDR3 length: 15 amino acids. CDR3 nucleotide sequence: TGTGCCAGCAGCGCCGGGACAGCTTTACAAGAGACCCAGTACTTC. Protein: CASSAGTALQETQYF.

This clone was seen only once. The gene calls are TRBV28 and TRBJ2-7, with D hard to call. Germline V gives CDR1 MDHEN, CDR2 SYDVKM. V gave up 5 bases and J gave up 3 bases, with 8 bases separating them. This CDR3 is 12 amino acids long. CDR3 loop: CASSPGHYEQYF. CDR3 in DNA: TGTGCCAGCAGTCCAGGTCACTACGAGCAGTACTTC. Looking up the rest from reference TRBV28 and TRBJ2-7 gives the full variable domain: DVKVTQSSRYLVKRTGEKVFLECVQDMDHENMFWYRQDPGLGLRLIYFSYDVKMKEKGDIPEGYSVSREKKERFSLILESASTNQTSMYLCASSPGHYEQYFGPGTRLTVT.

This clone occurred a few times. The rearrangement uses TRBV5-1 and TRBJ2-1, with D possibly TRBD2 on 7 matching bases. The CDR3 loop spans 14 amino acids. Germline CDR1 reads SGHRS; CDR2 reads YFSETQ. The V gene lost 2 bases and the J gene lost 7 bases, with 13 bases spanning the gap. CDR3 in amino acids: CASSLPGGANEQFF. The CDR3 nucleotides read TGCGCCAGCAGCTTACCGGGGGGCGCGAATGAGCAGTTCTTC.

The count of this clone is one. The V and J genes are TRBV25-1 and TRBJ1-1, with D perhaps TRBD1 (6 bases). V was pared by 1 base and J by 4 bases, with 13 bases between. The length of the CDR3 is 15 residues. The germline CDR1 and CDR2 sequences are MGHDK and SYGVNS. CDR3 loop: CASSEWSGVPTEAFF. As DNA, the CDR3 is TGTGCCAGCAGTGAATGGTCAGGGGTGCCCACTGAAGCTTTCTTT.

The chain uses TRBV5-1 and TRBJ2-7; 13 positions match TRBD2. CDR3 size: 17 residues. Germline trimming cut 0 bases from V and 3 bases from J; bases unmatched to any gene: 6. Germline CDR1 and CDR2: SGHRS and YFSETQ. CDR3 region: CASSLGLAGGRIYEQYF. As DNA, the CDR3 is TGCGCCAGCAGCTTGGGACTAGCGGGGGGTCGAATCTACGAGCAGTACTTC.

V is TRBV5-4 and J is TRBJ1-2; D possibly corresponds to TRBD1 (6 bases). Germline CDR1 reads SGHNT; CDR2 reads YYREEE (reference sequence). V lost 4 bases and J 0 bases, leaving 13 bases between the germline ends. The CDR3 has 15 residues. Here the CDR3 reads CASSPGTLANYGYTF. As DNA, the CDR3 is TGTGCCAGCAGCCCCGGGACACTAGCTAACTATGGCTACACCTTC.

The rearrangement joins TRBV30 to TRBJ2-7, with TRBD2 identical over 9 bases. Germline assignment: CDR1 GTSNPN and CDR2 SVGIG (reference sequence). The CDR3 loop spans 19 amino acids. The ends lost 2 bases at V and 3 bases at J; junction bases unmatched: 20. CDR3 in DNA: TGTGCCTGGAGTATAAATACTCTTGGCGGGGGGGCCGCTTTCTACGAGCAGTACTTC. Translated: CAWSINTLGGGAAFYEQYF.

This rearrangement joins TRBV9 to TRBJ1-4; D call uncertain. CDR1 is SGDLS, CDR2 YYNGEE, per germline. This CDR3 is 13 amino acids long. The V and J ends lost 4 bases and 8 bases respectively, with 12 bases between them. CDR3: CASSPRAGEKLFF. The DNA of the CDR3 is TGTGCCAGCAGCCCCCGGGCGGGGGAAAAACTGTTTTTT.

The CDR3, as DNA: TGTGCCACCAGCTATACAACCGGGACAGGGGACACTGAAGCTTTCTTT. Amino acids: CATSYTTGTGDTEAFF. The rearrangement links TRBV24-1 to TRBJ1-1; 10 bases agree with TRBD1. The junction had 10 bases not matched to a gene; V was cut back by 7 bases and J by 3 bases. CDR1 is KGHDR, CDR2 SFDVKD, per germline. This CDR3 comprises 16 residues.

The J gene is TRBJ1-4, the V gene TRBV6-7; D ambiguous. TRBV6-7 is placed among ORFs of uncertain function. V was pared by 2 bases and J by 7 bases, with 8 bases between. The CDR3 length is 13 residues. CDR3 DNA sequence: TGTGCCAGCAGTTACCCCACTTTTGAAAAACTGTTTTTT. This translates into CASSYPTFEKLFF.

J is TRBJ1-1 and V is TRBV15; maybe TRBD1 (5 bases). With 0 bases removed from V and 0 bases from J, the gap between germline ends came to 14 bases. In germline, CDR1 is LNHNV, CDR2 YYDKDF (reference sequence). The CDR3 length is 17 residues. CDR3 sequence reads: CATSREFQGSLNTEAFF. The CDR3 DNA follows: TGTGCCACCAGCAGAGAATTCCAGGGATCTCTGAACACTGAAGCTTTCTTT.

The gene calls are TRBV3-1 (or the pseudogene TRBV3-2) and TRBJ1-3; D is possibly TRBD1 (5 bases). This CDR3 has 16 residues. Germline CDR1 reads LGHDT; CDR2 reads YNNKEL (reference sequence). The V end was cut by 1 base, the J end by 2 bases, with 12 bases between. CDR3 in amino acids: CASSQGREGTGNTIYF. The CDR3 DNA follows: TGTGCCAGCAGCCAAGGCAGGGAAGGGACTGGAAACACCATATATTTT.

This clone has only one observation. The chain recombines TRBV5-1 with TRBJ2-7; 10 nucleotides match TRBD1. Germline CDR1 reads SGHRS; CDR2 reads YFSETQ. The CDR3 consists of 15 residues. V was pared by 4 bases and J by 3 bases, with 7 bases of the junction left unmatched. In DNA form, the CDR3 reads TGCGCCAGCAGCCCGGGGACAGGGGATTACTACGAGCAGTACTTC. Translated, it gives CASSPGTGDYYEQYF.

Written as DNA, the CDR3 is TGTGCCAGCAGCGTAGGAGGGGGGGGCATTAACAATCAGCCCCAGCATTTT. Amino acid sequence: CASSVGGGGINNQPQHF. The V and J genes are TRBV9 and TRBJ1-5, with D tentatively TRBD1 (6 bases). The length of the CDR3 is 17 residues. Per the germline V gene, CDR1 is SGDLS and CDR2 is YYNGEE. Trimming cost V 0 bases and J 3 bases, with 16 bases left between them.

This rearrangement joins TRBV7-9 to TRBJ1-1; TRBD1 agrees at 11 bases. Germline CDR1 is SEHNR and CDR2 is FQNEAQ (reference sequence). There are 16 residues in the CDR3. V lost 2 bases, J lost 3 bases, and 5 bases stayed unmatched. The CDR3 DNA reads as TGTGCCAGCAGCTTAACGCCGGGACAGGGGGACACTGAAGCTTTCTTT. It encodes CASSLTPGQGDTEAFF.

The rearrangement links TRBV2 to TRBJ1-1, with unresolved D. Germline V gene data show CDR1 as SNHLY and CDR2 as FYNNEI. This CDR3 comprises 14 residues. V lost 6 bases to trimming and J lost 7 bases, with 18 bases between them. The CDR3 spells CASRPTEALSEAFF. In DNA form, the CDR3 reads TGTGCCAGCAGACCGACTGAAGCGCTTAGTGAAGCTTTCTTT.

The CDR3 nucleotides read TGCGCCAGCAGCTCAGGGGGAAACCAAGAGACCCAGTACTTC. Translated: CASSSGGNQETQYF. V gene TRBV5-1 combines with J gene TRBJ2-5; 7 bases line up with TRBD1. With 3 bases clipped from V and 0 bases from J, the junction kept 2 bases outside the gene matches. The CDR3 sequence is 14 residues long. Germline lookup yields CDR1 SGHRS and CDR2 YFSETQ. Full variable domain (missing parts from reference TRBV5-1 and TRBJ2-5): KAGVTQTPRYLIKTRGQQVTLSCSPISGHRSVSWYQQTPGQGLQFLFEYFSETQRNKGNFPGRFSGRQFSNSRSEMNVSTLELGDSALYLCASSSGGNQETQYFGPGTRLLVL.

This clone has only a few counts. This chain uses TRBV5-1 with TRBJ2-2; 10 nucleotides line up with TRBD2. This CDR3 is built from 16 residues. J was trimmed by 8 bases and V by 0 bases; bases with no gene match: 7. Germline lookup yields CDR1 SGHRS and CDR2 YFSETQ. CDR3 in amino acids: CASSLELAGRSGELFF. CDR3 DNA sequence: TGCGCCAGCAGCTTGGAACTAGCGGGGAGGTCAGGGGAGCTGTTTTTT.

V is TRBV13 and J is TRBJ2-1, with D possibly TRBD2 on 6 matching bases. V dropped 3 bases and J dropped 7 bases, with 10 bases sitting between them. Germline CDR1 reads PRHDT; CDR2 reads FYEKMQ (reference sequence). The CDR3 is 13 amino acids. CDR3 sequence (DNA): TGTGCCAGCAGCTTGGCGGGGCGGAATGAGCAGTTCTTC. Its protein is CASSLAGRNEQFF.

This clone has only a few counts. The CDR3 DNA follows: TGTGCCTGGAGGCAAGACCGACGGGACACCGGGGAGCTGTTTTTT. It is translated as CAWRQDRRDTGELFF. V usage is TRBV30 and J usage is TRBJ2-2; D is uncertain. The CDR3 is 15 residues long. Trimming removed 3 bases from V and 3 bases from J, with 14 bases in between. Germline CDR1 GTSNPN, CDR2 SVGIG (reference sequence).

As DNA, the CDR3 is TGTGCCAGCAGGCTCCCAGGGACTTCCGATGGCTACACCTTC. Translation: CASRLPGTSDGYTF. V and J are TRBV6-5 and TRBJ1-2, with D perhaps TRBD1 (5 bases). Germline lookup yields CDR1 MNHEY and CDR2 SVGAGI. V was trimmed by 6 bases and J by 6 bases, leaving 17 bases between them. The CDR3 is 14 amino acids.